The T cell receptor (beta chain) under discussion was sequenced for a study of shared clonotypes between healthy human individuals (dated by TCRdb to the early 2020s). For context, the study as a whole: The cohort included three men and a couple of women between 18 and 49 years of age. Each donor's leukapheresis produced roughly between about 0.8 and 10 billion PBMCs. The study deeply sequenced blood TCR repertoires of five healthy adults to estimate repertoire size and the extent of clonotype sharing between individuals. To increase sequencing depth and limit assay-specific biases, different laboratories used diverse techniques to prepare libraries and sequence TCR repertoires.

Results and caveats for the whole study, not just this receptor: Based on pairwise subsampling, the degree of clonotype sharing among donors was expected to be affected by sequencing depth. Sampling was limited to blood, and TCR repertoires in tissue likely differ from TCR repertoires in blood. Because the study included a small number of donors, the genetic and exposure-history diversity represented was limited.

TCR CDR3 regions were amplified from genomic DNA by multiplex PCR using the deep immunoSEQ assay. Extracted genomic DNA from each cell subset was distributed evenly across all wells of several immunoSEQ 96-well plates, and each plate was treated as a replicate. For unsorted PBMC, each replicate PCR was loaded with around 300 ng genomic DNA, equivalent to tens of thousands of T cell genomes. Unsorted PBMC genomic DNA was sequenced across ten immunoSEQ deep assay plates. Purified libraries were quantified with a Qubit 3.0 fluorometer, sized on a Bioanalyzer 2100, and re-quantified with the KAPA Library Quantification kit. Every immunoSEQ 96-well plate was sequenced on a dedicated single-read 150-cycle Illumina NextSeq 550 flow cell. The paper's processing steps were these. Because only junctional sequences without quality scores were contained in the immunoSEQ output, filtering matching that applied to full-length reads could not be performed. Sequences were annotated with PyIR, a Python wrapper for IgBLAST v1.9, and V/J genes and CDR3 were assigned using IMGT germline references. Reads were filtered out if the reads had weak V/J assignments (E-value above 1e-6), no CDR3, stop codons, out-of-frame junctions, or ambiguous translated residues. V3J clonotypes were defined by identical inferred V gene, J gene, and CDR3 amino acid sequence. Percentage overlap between repertoires was calculated by dividing the number of shared unique clonotypes by the size of the smaller repertoire. RTK rarefaction, the Chao1 estimator, and Recon v2.1 estimates of unobserved clonotypes were used to assess repertoire richness. TCRdb carries this immuneACCESS record with in-frame sequences only. Its versions omit some clonotypes, under half of them owing to an unresolved V gene in the studies checked, with the rest unexplained. V, J and clone size derive from that table, while D and trimming were established from the DNA sequence. This sample has fewer than 600,000 clones in its table, and less than 85% of those were observed once. Jointly, the top ten make up about an eighth of the sample.

A distance of 12 bases separates the germline ends of V and J, which lose 6 bases and 0 bases respectively. For CDR1 and CDR2, the germline V gene lists LGHNA and YSLEER. From its cysteine to its phenylalanine, the CDR3 spans 16 amino acids. The retained sequence is limited to the CDR3, 48 bases, with the frame set at the first base. About this clone: Its antigen target is currently unknown. Base qualities are not at hand, and no much larger clone is one base apart.

Healthy HIV-negative adults with no recently reported acute infections or vaccinations were included as donors. All donors were Caucasian adults living in Nashville, Tennessee, USA. For unsorted samples, some 90 million PBMCs were counted and genomic DNA was extracted with the QIAamp DNA Blood Mini kit. After blood collection by leukapheresis, PBMCs were isolated using Ficoll-Histopaque density gradient centrifugation and then cryopreserved in the vapor phase of liquid nitrogen. The sequence derives from a middle-aged woman in good health. Some clones in this sample may be carry-over from other donors' samples. Input material: PBMCs. Rearrangement joined TRBV4-3 to TRBJ2-6, and the D gene may be TRBD2, 5 bases matching. The CDR3: CASSLGGDSGANVLTF. The DNA sequence is TGCGCCAGCAGTCTCGGAGGTGACTCTGGGGCCAACGTCCTGACTTTC.